These 3 T cell receptor beta chains were sequenced from one sample in a study of beta chain features in type 1 diabetes. Study-wide findings and caveats: In all four CD4+ subsets, TCRB CDR3 length was significantly, moderately reduced in type 1 diabetes.

No cognate antigen is known for these TCRs. cDNA synthesis used the whole RNA isolate, giving expressed TCRB sequences. Libraries were prepared by immunoSEQ multiplex PCR; TCRdb keeps only in-frame clonotypes and omits some of them. The sample holds under 200,000 clones, 6.5% to 10% seen once. The sequenced material came from central memory CD4+ T cells from blood. The receptor set was obtained from a woman between 18 and 29 years old with type 1 diabetes.

The J gene is TRBJ1-5, the V gene TRBV2, with D possibly TRBD1 on 5 matching bases. CDR3 length equals 14 residues. Trimming removed 7 bases from V and 3 bases from J, with 13 bases in between. CDR1 and CDR2 from the germline V gene are SNHLY and FYNNEI. CDR3 residues: CASKEGGVNQPQHF. CDR3 in DNA: TGTGCCAGCAAGGAGGGAGGGGTCAATCAGCCCCAGCATTTT.

Only a few counts were recorded for this clone. J is TRBJ1-2 and V is TRBV9; 7 bases agree with TRBD1. The length of the CDR3 is 12 residues. V lost 2 bases and J lost 6; bases outside the gene matches: 1. CDR1 SGDLS and CDR2 YYNGEE come from the germline V gene. CDR3 in amino acids: CASSVTGNGYTF. The CDR3 nucleotides read TGTGCCAGCAGCGTGACAGGGAATGGCTACACCTTC.

CDR3 in amino acids: CASSLGGGGAGETQYF. The CDR3 DNA sequence: TGTGCCAGCAGCTTAGGAGGCGGGGGGGCTGGAGAGACCCAGTACTTC. The chain links TRBV7-9 to TRBJ2-5; 9 bases line up with TRBD2. The CDR3 is 16 residues long. Unmatched junction bases numbered 7, after V lost 1 base and J lost 4 bases. Germline CDR1 reads SEHNR; CDR2 reads FQNEAQ (reference sequence).